One and the same sample provided the 32 T cell receptor beta chains below, sequenced in a study of blood T cell repertoires in COVID-19. TCRdb keeps only in-frame clones here, not all; method: immunoSEQ multiplex PCR. The sample holds hundreds of thousands of clones; approximately 82% are singletons and the top ten take around 8.7%. Sequencing input: peripheral blood. These receptors were obtained from a woman aged 45-59 years with acute or convalescent COVID-19.

This chain links TRBV7-2 with TRBJ2-7; 8 bases are shared with TRBD2. Germline V gene sequence: CDR1 SGHTA, CDR2 FQGNSA. V lost 1 base, J lost 4 bases, and 3 bases stayed unmatched. The length of the CDR3 is 14 residues. The CDR3 loop is CASSLGAGEYEQYF. Written as DNA, the CDR3 is TGTGCCAGCAGCTTAGGAGCGGGGGAGTACGAGCAGTACTTC.

This chain connects TRBV5-5 to TRBJ2-4, with 7 bases lining up with TRBD1. Germline assignment: CDR1 SGHKS and CDR2 YYEKEE (reference sequence). With V trimmed by 0 bases and J by 7 bases, 4 bases remained unmatched. The CDR3 sequence is 14 residues long. The CDR3 is CASSLGDSLNIQYF. CDR3 in DNA: TGTGCCAGCAGCTTGGGGGACAGCCTTAACATTCAGTACTTC.

This clone came up a few times. The rearrangement uses TRBV28 and TRBJ2-3, with D possibly matching TRBD2 (5 bases). The CDR3 runs to 13 residues. Germline assignment: CDR1 MDHEN and CDR2 SYDVKM. V lost 7 bases and J 2 bases, leaving 10 bases between the germline ends. The CDR3 reads CASKGSVTDTQYF. In DNA form, the CDR3 reads TGTGCCAGCAAGGGTAGCGTCACAGATACGCAGTATTTT.

The chain combines TRBV30 with TRBJ2-1, with 9 nucleotides matching TRBD2. V gave up 3 bases and J gave up 8 bases; unmatched junction bases: 11. Germline CDR1 GTSNPN, CDR2 SVGIG (reference sequence). This CDR3 comprises 15 residues. CDR3 sequence reads: CAWRRLAGVKDEQFF. In DNA form, the CDR3 reads TGTGCCTGGAGACGGTTAGCGGGAGTTAAGGATGAGCAGTTCTTC. Together with reference TRBV30 and TRBJ2-1, the CDR3 gives the full variable domain: SQTIHQWPATLVQPVGSPLSLECTVEGTSNPNLYWYRQAAGRGLQLLFYSVGIGQISSEVPQNLSASRPQDRQFILSSKKLLLSDSGFYLCAWRRLAGVKDEQFFGPGTRLTVL.

This clone was detected only a few times. This sequence joins TRBV5-1 and TRBJ2-7; 7 nucleotides line up with TRBD2. Germline CDR1 and CDR2: SGHRS and YFSETQ. The CDR3 consists of 17 residues. The V gene end was trimmed by 0 bases and the J gene end by 0 bases; junction bases not matched to a gene: 9. The CDR3 DNA follows: TGCGCCAGCAGCTTGGTTAGTCTAGCGGCCATCTCCTACGAGCAGTACTTC. The encoded protein is CASSLVSLAAISYEQYF. The variable domain in full, with the rest retrieved from reference TRBV5-1 and TRBJ2-7, is KAGVTQTPRYLIKTRGQQVTLSCSPISGHRSVSWYQQTPGQGLQFLFEYFSETQRNKGNFPGRFSGRQFSNSRSEMNVSTLELGDSALYLCASSLVSLAAISYEQYFGPGTRLTVT.

V is TRBV6-5 and J is TRBJ2-3, with 7 bases aligning to TRBD2. Trimming removed 1 base from V and 10 bases from J; junction bases left unmatched: 2. The CDR3 covers 12 residues. Germline V gene data show CDR1 as MNHEY and CDR2 as SVGAGI. The CDR3 is CASSYWGGPQYF. CDR3 nucleotide sequence: TGTGCCAGCAGTTACTGGGGAGGGCCGCAGTATTTT.

The gene calls are TRBV28 and TRBJ2-7, with 14 bases that match TRBD2. From germline, CDR1 is MDHEN and CDR2 SYDVKM. The V segment lost 8 bases and the J segment 0 bases; nucleotides outside the gene matches: 9. CDR3 length: 17 residues. CDR3 nucleotide sequence: TGTGCCAGCGCCAAAACTGGACTAGCGGGGGGCTCCTACGAGCAGTACTTC. Translating it yields CASAKTGLAGGSYEQYF.

This sequence joins TRBV11-2 and TRBJ1-3, with 7 bases lining up with TRBD1. J lost 2 bases, V lost 3 bases, and 1 base had no gene match. The CDR3 has 14 amino acids. Germline V gene sequence: CDR1 SGHAT, CDR2 FQNNGV. The DNA of the CDR3 is TGTGCCAGCAGCTTTCAGGGGGCTGGAAACACCATATATTTT. Translation: CASSFQGAGNTIYF.

This clone was counted only a few times. The chain links TRBV4-2 to TRBJ2-2; the D is unclear. CDR3 length: 13 amino acids. CDR1 is LGHNA and CDR2 is YNFKEQ in the germline V gene. V lost 0 bases and J lost 7, with 6 bases in between. The CDR3 loop reads CASSQDRSGELFF. Written as DNA, the CDR3 is TGTGCCAGCAGCCAAGATAGAAGCGGGGAGCTGTTTTTT.

This clone was observed a handful of times. This chain connects TRBV2 to TRBJ1-5; D gene unclear. V was trimmed by 6 bases and J by 6 bases, leaving 12 bases between them. CDR1 is SNHLY and CDR2 is FYNNEI in the germline V gene. This CDR3 contains 13 residues. This CDR3 reads CASRDTTGQPQHF. The CDR3 bases are TGTGCCAGCAGAGATACCACGGGTCAGCCCCAGCATTTT.

The chain combines TRBV15 with TRBJ2-5; D call uncertain. V lost 1 base, J lost 4 bases, and 13 bases lay in between. Germline values: CDR1 LNHNV, CDR2 YYDKDF (reference sequence). CDR3 length: 15 amino acids. The CDR3 reads CATSRGGIGAETQYF. CDR3 in DNA: TGTGCCACCAGCAGAGGAGGTATCGGTGCAGAGACCCAGTACTTC.

The genes are TRBV2 and TRBJ2-7; 8 bases align to TRBD1. This CDR3 spans 11 amino acids. Germline CDR1 reads SNHLY; CDR2 reads FYNNEI. Trimming took 9 bases from V and 6 from J; bases not matched to a gene: 4. CDR3: CASSTGGEQYF. CDR3 sequence (DNA): TGTGCCAGTAGTACAGGGGGCGAGCAGTACTTC.

V is TRBV6-1 and J is TRBJ1-1, with D unclear. Germline values: CDR1 MNHNS, CDR2 SASEGT. There are 13 residues in the CDR3. The germline V and J ends were trimmed by 0 bases and 8 bases, with 10 bases remaining between them. The CDR3 loop is CASSEAAGPEAFF. DNA of the CDR3: TGTGCCAGCAGTGAAGCGGCAGGCCCCGAAGCTTTCTTT.

The chain carries TRBV19 and TRBJ2-7; 13 bases are a match to TRBD2. V dropped 5 bases and J dropped 3; count of bases not matched to a gene: 4. Per germline, CDR1 LNHDA and CDR2 SQIVND (reference sequence). The CDR3 totals 15 residues. The CDR3 sequence is CASSLRTSGSYEQYF. The DNA for the CDR3 is TGTGCCAGTAGTCTTAGGACTAGCGGGAGCTACGAGCAGTACTTC.

This chain links TRBV29-1 with TRBJ2-7; tentative D call: TRBD2 (6 bases). The CDR3 covers 14 residues. Trimming took 3 bases from V and 2 from J, leaving 14 bases between them. Germline V gene sequence: CDR1 SQVTM, CDR2 ANQGSEA. As DNA, the CDR3 is TGCAGCGTTGAGGGGTTGGGGAGGACCTACGAGCAGTACTTC. It encodes CSVEGLGRTYEQYF.

This chain connects TRBV6-5 to TRBJ1-2; a weak D match, TRBD1 (6 bases). CDR3 length: 14 residues. CDR1 is MNHEY, CDR2 SVGAGI, per germline. With 0 bases removed from V and 8 bases from J, the gap between germline ends came to 13 bases. In DNA form, the CDR3 reads TGTGCCAGCAGTTACTCGCGCAGGGGCGGCGGCTACACCTTC. As protein: CASSYSRRGGGYTF.

In this sample, this clone turned up a few times. The chain employs TRBV9 and TRBJ1-2, with 8 nucleotides matching TRBD1. CDR1 SGDLS and CDR2 YYNGEE come from the germline V gene. The CDR3 consists of 14 residues. Trimming removed 4 bases from V and 6 bases from J; junction bases left unmatched: 8. For the CDR3, the DNA is TGTGCCAGCAGCACACAGGGGGTCTTCGATGGCTACACCTTC. Its protein is CASSTQGVFDGYTF.

V and J are TRBV7-2 and TRBJ2-5; D gene uncertain. Trimming removed 0 bases from V and 4 bases from J, with 12 bases in between. Germline loops: CDR1 SGHTA, CDR2 FQGNSA. This CDR3 is built from 15 residues. CDR3 amino acids: CASSLARYPGETQYF. DNA for the CDR3: TGTGCCAGCAGCTTAGCCCGGTACCCAGGAGAGACCCAGTACTTC.

The DNA of the CDR3 is TGCAGCGTACAGGGGGTGGGTTACGAGCAGTACTTC. Translation: CSVQGVGYEQYF. J is TRBJ2-7 and V is TRBV29-1; 8 positions match TRBD1. From germline, CDR1 is SQVTM and CDR2 ANQGSEA. The CDR3 loop spans 12 amino acids. V lost 6 bases, J lost 4 bases, and 5 bases stayed unmatched.

V gene TRBV4-1 combines with J gene TRBJ2-5, with D perhaps matching TRBD2 (6 bases). The germline V gene encodes CDR1 MGHRA and CDR2 YSYEKL. The CDR3 loop spans 15 amino acids. V was shortened by 0 bases and J by 4 bases, with 12 bases between the two germline ends. For the CDR3, the DNA is TGCGCCAGCAGCCAAGAGATCTCAGCGGGAGAGACCCAGTACTTC. This sequence encodes CASSQEISAGETQYF.

The chain recombines TRBV19 with TRBJ2-1; 7 positions match TRBD1. The germline CDR1 and CDR2 sequences are LNHDA and SQIVND (reference sequence). V shed 4 bases, J shed 7 bases, and the junction held 10 bases outside the gene matches. The CDR3 spans 15 residues. The DNA for the CDR3 is TGTGCCAGTAGTAACGACAGGGCCTCTTTTAATGAGCAGTTCTTC. Encoded protein: CASSNDRASFNEQFF.

V and J are TRBV24-1 and TRBJ2-1; 7 positions agree with TRBD1. V was clipped by 4 bases and J by 8 bases; unmatched bases: 10. There are 15 residues in the CDR3. CDR1 is KGHDR and CDR2 is SFDVKD in the germline V gene. The CDR3 region has the DNA TGTGCCACCAGTGACCGGACAGGCCTGACGGATGAGCAGTTCTTC. It specifies CATSDRTGLTDEQFF.

This chain joins TRBV5-1 and TRBJ2-2; D remains unclear. This CDR3 is built from 16 residues. The germline V and J ends were trimmed by 1 base and 4 bases, with 14 bases remaining between them. CDR1 and CDR2 from the germline V gene are SGHRS and YFSETQ. This CDR3 is CASSLIDSRTTGELFF. The CDR3, as DNA: TGCGCCAGCAGCTTGATCGACTCCCGTACCACCGGGGAGCTGTTTTTT.

V gene TRBV5-1 combines with J gene TRBJ2-3; TRBD1 is a possible D gene (6 bases). The germline gives CDR1 SGHRS, CDR2 YFSETQ. Trimming removed 1 base at V and 4 bases at J, with 10 bases between. The CDR3 is 14 residues long. DNA for the CDR3: TGCGCCAGCAGCTTGAGGGCAGGGGCAGATACGCAGTATTTT. Its translation: CASSLRAGADTQYF.

This clone was observed a few times. The CDR3 sequence: CASSSLRTEAFF. For the CDR3, the DNA is TGTGCCAGCAGCTCCCTGCGGACTGAAGCTTTCTTT. The rearrangement uses TRBV5-6 and TRBJ1-1, with D unclear. CDR1 is SGHDT, CDR2 YYEEEE, per germline. This CDR3 is built from 12 residues. V was clipped by 3 bases and J by 5 bases, with 8 bases between them.

This clone was counted a single time. The J gene is TRBJ2-3, the V gene TRBV2; the D is unclear. The germline gives CDR1 SNHLY, CDR2 FYNNEI. The CDR3 is made up of 11 amino acids. Trimming left V 6 bases short and J 9 bases short, with 10 bases between. The CDR3 here is CASRGPRTQYF. The CDR3 DNA reads TGTGCCAGCAGGGGCCCCAGGACGCAGTATTTT.

The chain uses TRBV10-3 and TRBJ2-1; D might be TRBD1 (8 bases). Germline V gene sequence: CDR1 ENHRY, CDR2 SYGVKD. Trimming took 0 bases from V and 4 from J, leaving 19 bases between them. The CDR3 covers 18 residues. As DNA, the CDR3 is TGTGCCATCAGTGAGTCGGGGGGGACAGGCGGGAGTTACAATGAGCAGTTCTTC. Translating gives CAISESGGTGGSYNEQFF.

The chain carries TRBV6-1 and TRBJ1-5, with TRBD1 matching over 10 bases. Germline trimming cut 3 bases from V and 2 bases from J; bases unmatched to any gene: 10. Germline V CDR1 and CDR2: MNHNS, SASEGT. The CDR3 covers 18 residues. CDR3 in amino acids: CASSERRQGARGNQPQHF. For the CDR3, the DNA is TGTGCCAGCAGTGAGCGAAGACAGGGGGCTAGGGGCAATCAGCCCCAGCATTTT.

The chain combines TRBV5-1 with TRBJ2-5; no firm D call. With 5 bases removed from V and 1 base from J, the gap between germline ends came to 12 bases. Per germline, CDR1 SGHRS and CDR2 YFSETQ. This CDR3 has 14 residues. The CDR3 nucleotides read TGCGCCAGCAGACTGCAAGTTTCCCAAGAGACCCAGTACTTC. This sequence encodes CASRLQVSQETQYF.

The chain couples TRBV24-1 to TRBJ2-3, with 8 bases matching TRBD1. Per the germline V gene, CDR1 is KGHDR and CDR2 is SFDVKD. The length of the CDR3 is 17 residues. The V gene end was trimmed by 3 bases and the J gene end by 5 bases; junction bases not matched to a gene: 12. CDR3 residues: CATSDLAPGQVGDTQYF. CDR3 nucleotides: TGTGCCACCAGTGATCTAGCCCCGGGACAGGTCGGAGATACGCAGTATTTT.

The CDR3 loop reads CASSLFPRTGDQETQYF. CDR3 DNA: TGTGCCAGCAGCTTATTTCCCCGGACAGGGGACCAAGAGACCCAGTACTTC. This chain joins TRBV11-2 and TRBJ2-5, with 9 bases lining up with TRBD1. Germline V gene lookup returns CDR1 SGHAT and CDR2 FQNNGV. V dropped 2 bases and J dropped 0; count of bases not matched to a gene: 7. There are 17 residues in the CDR3.

V usage is TRBV2 and J usage is TRBJ2-2; a weak D match, TRBD2 (7 bases). The CDR3 is made up of 16 amino acids. Deletions cut 6 bases from V and 1 base from J, with 15 bases between. The V gene's germline CDR1 is SNHLY and CDR2 FYNNEI. CDR3 residues: CASRRGLARNTGELFF. The CDR3 DNA sequence: TGTGCCAGCAGGCGGGGGCTAGCGAGGAACACCGGGGAGCTGTTTTTT. Using reference TRBV2 and TRBJ2-2 for the parts outside the CDR3, the full variable domain is EPEVTQTPSHQVTQMGQEVILRCVPISNHLYFYWYRQILGQKVEFLVSFYNNEISEKSEIFDDQFSVERPDGSNFTLKIRSTKLEDSAMYFCASRRGLARNTGELFFGEGSRLTVL.